This TCR beta chain stems from a study of Graves' ophthalmopathy and Graves' hyperthyroidism. Study context: Specimen type is peripheral blood, obtained at initial diagnosis before any treatment.

This clonotype was seen at least ten times. The V gene's germline CDR1 is GTSNPN and CDR2 SVGIG (reference sequence). J lost 0 bases, V lost 0 bases, and 10 bases had no gene match. The CDR3 runs 17 residues. CAS ≥3, NOSPECS ≥4, moderate-to-severe activity and duration under 3 months marked donors with ophthalmopathy. PBMCs originated in approximately 9.1 ml of fresh peripheral blood. The authors amplified TCR beta CDR3 regions, and they did so from RNA transcripts for repertoire sequencing. In the first round, RT-PCR was carried out with HTBI primers, and a multiplex PCR formed the second round. MiXCR, run by TCRdb on the multiplex PCR reads, gives a single entry per CDR3 protein. In the table there are roughly 500,000 distinct CDR3 sequences, roughly an eighth of which are singletons.

V and J are TRBV30 and TRBJ2-5; 7 nucleotides agree with TRBD2. This sequence originates from a woman aged 25 to 39 with Graves' ophthalmopathy. Sequencing was performed on blood. CDR3 amino acids: CAWSVRRAGGYQETQYF. CDR3 sequence (DNA): TGTGCCTGGAGTGTCCGGAGGGCCGGGGGGTACCAAGAGACCCAGTACTTC. Drawing the rest from reference TRBV30 and TRBJ2-5, the complete variable domain is SQTIHQWPATLVQPVGSPLSLECTVEGTSNPNLYWYRQAAGRGLQLLFYSVGIGQISSEVPQNLSASRPQDRQFILSSKKLLLSDSGFYLCAWSVRRAGGYQETQYFGPGTRLLVL.